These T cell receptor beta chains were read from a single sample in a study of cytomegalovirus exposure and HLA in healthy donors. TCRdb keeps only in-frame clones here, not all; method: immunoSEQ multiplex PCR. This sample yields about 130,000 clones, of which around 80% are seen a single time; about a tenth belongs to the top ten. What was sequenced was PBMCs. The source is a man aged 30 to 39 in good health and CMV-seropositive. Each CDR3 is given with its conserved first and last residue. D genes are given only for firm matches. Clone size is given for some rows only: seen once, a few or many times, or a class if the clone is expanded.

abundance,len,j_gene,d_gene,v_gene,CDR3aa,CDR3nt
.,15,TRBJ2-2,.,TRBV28,CATPKEGSSTGELFF,TGTGCCACCCCTAAGGAGGGTTCGAGCACCGGGGAGCTGTTTTTT
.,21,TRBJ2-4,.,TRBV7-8,CASSSLGRLAAGLLAKNIQYF,TGTGCCAGCAGCTCCTTAGGGCGGCTGGCGGCAGGGCTACTAGCCAAAAACATTCAGTACTTC
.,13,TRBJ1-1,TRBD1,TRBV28,CASSRTGNPEAFF,TGTGCCAGCTCTAGGACAGGGAACCCTGAAGCTTTCTTT
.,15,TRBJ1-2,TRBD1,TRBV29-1,CSVPQTGRWTEGYTF,TGCAGCGTTCCCCAGACAGGGCGTTGGACGGAGGGCTACACCTTC
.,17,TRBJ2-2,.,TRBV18,CASSPTLGGSNTGELFF,TGTGCCAGCTCACCGACGTTAGGAGGTTCCAACACCGGGGAGCTGTTTTTT
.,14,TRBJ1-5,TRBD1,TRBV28,CATWAGGSNQPQHF,TGTGCCACTTGGGCAGGGGGGAGCAATCAGCCCCAGCATTTT
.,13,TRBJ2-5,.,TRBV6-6,CASSPNPQETQYF,TGTGCCAGCAGCCCCAATCCCCAAGAGACCCAGTACTTC
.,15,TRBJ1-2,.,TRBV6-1,CASSEYGDSNYGYTF,TGTGCCAGCAGTGAATATGGCGACAGTAACTATGGCTATACCTTC
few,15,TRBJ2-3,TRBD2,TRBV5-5,CASSLGLAGANTQYF,TGTGCCAGCAGCTTAGGTCTAGCGGGAGCAAATACGCAGTATTTT
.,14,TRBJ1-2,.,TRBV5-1,CASSWGGSDYGYTF,TGCGCCAGCAGCTGGGGGGGGTCCGACTATGGCTACACCTTC
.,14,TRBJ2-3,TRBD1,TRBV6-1,CASVRDRLTDTQYF,TGTGCCAGCGTAAGGGACAGACTCACAGATACGCAGTATTTT
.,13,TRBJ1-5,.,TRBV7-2,CAGSSALHQPQHF,TGTGCCGGCAGCTCAGCCCTACATCAGCCCCAGCATTTT
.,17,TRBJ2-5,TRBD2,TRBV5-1,CASSLTLASGPQETQYF,TGCGCCAGCAGCTTAACCCTCGCTAGCGGTCCTCAAGAGACCCAGTACTTC
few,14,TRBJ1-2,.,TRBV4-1,CASSREDTPYGYTF,TGCGCCAGCAGCCGGGAGGACACCCCCTATGGCTACACCTTC
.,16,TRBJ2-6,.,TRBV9,CASSVARGSGANVLTF,TGTGCCAGCAGCGTAGCTAGGGGCTCTGGGGCCAACGTCCTGACTTTC
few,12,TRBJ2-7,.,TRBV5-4,CASSAGSYEQYF,TGTGCCAGCAGCGCGGGTTCCTACGAGCAGTACTTC
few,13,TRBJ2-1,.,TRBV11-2,CASSPDTYNEQFF,TGTGCCAGCAGCCCGGACACGTACAATGAGCAGTTCTTC
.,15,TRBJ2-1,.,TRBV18,CASSPHPNTGYEQFF,TGTGCCAGCTCACCACATCCAAATACAGGGTATGAGCAGTTCTTC
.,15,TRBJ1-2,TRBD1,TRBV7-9,CASSLIPDRPRSYTF,TGTGCCAGCAGCCTGATACCGGACAGGCCCCGTAGCTACACCTTC
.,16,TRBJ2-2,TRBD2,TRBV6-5,CASSYRAGLGTGELFF,TGTGCCAGCAGTTACAGGGCGGGACTAGGCACCGGGGAGCTGTTTTTT
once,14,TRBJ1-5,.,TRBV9,CASSGGGSNQPQHF,TGTGCCAGCAGCGGAGGAGGGAGCAATCAGCCCCAGCATTTT
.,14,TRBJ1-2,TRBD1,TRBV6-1,CASSEDAGGYGYTF,TGTGCCAGCAGTGAAGATGCAGGGGGGTATGGCTACACCTTC
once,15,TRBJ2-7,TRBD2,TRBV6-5,CATRLAGGFSYEQYF,TGTGCCACCCGACTAGCGGGGGGTTTTTCCTACGAGCAGTACTTC
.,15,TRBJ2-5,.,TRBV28,CASSLQGFLGETQYF,TGTGCCAGCAGTTTGCAGGGTTTTTTAGGGGAGACCCAGTACTTC
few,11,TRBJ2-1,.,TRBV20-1,CSATGDNEQFF,TGCAGTGCTACAGGGGACAATGAGCAGTTCTTC
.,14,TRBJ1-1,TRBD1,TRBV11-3,CASSKGQGRTEAFF,TGTGCCAGCAGCAAGGGACAGGGGCGTACTGAAGCTTTCTTT
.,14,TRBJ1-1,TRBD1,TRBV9,CASSPPSGQGEAFF,TGTGCCAGCAGCCCTCCTAGCGGACAGGGAGAAGCTTTCTTT
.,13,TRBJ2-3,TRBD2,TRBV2,CATAGDYTDTQYF,TGTGCCACAGCCGGGGACTACACAGATACGCAGTATTTT
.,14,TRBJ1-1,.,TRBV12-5,CASGLEGVGTEAFF,TGTGCTAGTGGTTTGGAGGGGGTCGGCACTGAAGCTTTCTTT
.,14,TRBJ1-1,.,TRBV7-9,CASSLGQANTEAFF,TGTGCCAGCAGCTTAGGACAGGCGAACACTGAAGCTTTCTTT
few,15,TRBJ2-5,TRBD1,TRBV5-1,CASSLGQGSQETQYF,TGCGCCAGCAGCTTGGGACAGGGGAGCCAAGAGACCCAGTACTTC
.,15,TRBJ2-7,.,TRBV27,CASSLSGGGSYEQYF,TGTGCCAGCAGTTTATCCGGGGGAGGATCCTACGAGCAGTACTTC
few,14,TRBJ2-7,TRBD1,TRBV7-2,CASSLSRGPYEQYF,TGTGCCAGCAGCTTAAGCAGGGGGCCCTACGAGCAGTACTTC
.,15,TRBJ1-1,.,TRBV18,CASSPLGTTNTEAFF,TGTGCCAGCTCACCACTCGGGACAACGAACACTGAAGCTTTCTTT
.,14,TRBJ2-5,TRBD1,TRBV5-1,CASSWDRGGETQYF,TGCGCCAGCAGCTGGGACAGGGGAGGAGAGACCCAGTACTTC
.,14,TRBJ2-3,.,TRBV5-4,CASSLDRRASAQYF,TGTGCCAGCAGCTTGGATAGGAGGGCCAGTGCGCAGTATTTT
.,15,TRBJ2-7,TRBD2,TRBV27,CASRQTVSGRGEQYF,TGTGCCAGCAGACAAACCGTAAGCGGGAGGGGCGAGCAGTACTTC
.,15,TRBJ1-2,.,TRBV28,CASSPLSPSNYGYTF,TGTGCCAGCAGTCCCTTGTCACCGAGTAACTATGGCTACACCTTC